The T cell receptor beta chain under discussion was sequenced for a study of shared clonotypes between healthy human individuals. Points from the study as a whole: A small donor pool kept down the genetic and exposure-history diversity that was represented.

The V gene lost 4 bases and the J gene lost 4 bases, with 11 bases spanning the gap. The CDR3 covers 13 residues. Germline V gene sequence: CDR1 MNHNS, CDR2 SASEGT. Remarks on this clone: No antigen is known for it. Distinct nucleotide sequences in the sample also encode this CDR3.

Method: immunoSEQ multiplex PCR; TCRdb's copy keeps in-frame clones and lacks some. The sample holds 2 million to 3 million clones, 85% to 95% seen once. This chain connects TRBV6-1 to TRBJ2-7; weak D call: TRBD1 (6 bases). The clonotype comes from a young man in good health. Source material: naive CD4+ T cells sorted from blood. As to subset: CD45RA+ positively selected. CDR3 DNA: TGTGCCAGCAGTGGGGGGCGCGAATACGAGCAGTACTTC. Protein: CASSGGREYEQYF.